This TCR beta chain was sequenced in a study of T cell changes during pregnancy in multiple sclerosis. This CDR3 contains 17 residues. V dropped 5 bases and J dropped 3; count of bases not matched to a gene: 12. Germline values: CDR1 LNHDA, CDR2 SQIVND (reference sequence). The method was immunoSEQ multiplex PCR; TCRdb's version includes in-frame clones alone and lacks a portion of them. The table records under 95,000 clones, 90% to 95% of them present only once. The sample in question was peripheral blood, obtained in the second trimester of pregnancy. The genes are TRBV19 and TRBJ2-7, with 11 bases matching TRBD2. The source is a female donor in good health, enrolled as a control in a pregnancy study. CDR3 protein: CASSFSTGTSGYYEQYF. CDR3 bases: TGTGCCAGTAGTTTCTCAACAGGGACTAGCGGATACTACGAGCAGTACTTC.